The 10 T cell receptor beta chains below were found in one sample sequenced in a study of response to subunit inactivated influenza vaccine. MiXCR was run by TCRdb on the RT-PCR reads, yielding one entry per CDR3 protein. Among hundreds of thousands of distinct CDR3 sequences listed, about 15% were seen once. Sequencing used PBMCs from blood, obtained approximately 15 days before vaccination. These receptors came from a man in his forties or fifties who received an inactivated influenza vaccine.

CDR3 nucleotides: TGTGCCAGCAGTTTCGAGGGGGCCGGTTACGAGCAGTACTTC. It yields the protein CASSFEGAGYEQYF. The V and J genes are TRBV27 and TRBJ2-7; TRBD1 matches at 7 bases. V gave up 3 bases and J gave up 4 bases; unmatched junction bases: 6. CDR3 length: 14 amino acids. Looked up from germline, CDR1 is MNHEY and CDR2 is SMNVEV (reference sequence).

The gene calls are TRBV9 and TRBJ2-7, with no clear D. CDR1 and CDR2 (germline): SGDLS, YYNGEE. Trimming pared 0 bases from V and 4 bases from J, leaving 14 bases between. The CDR3 has 15 residues. The CDR3 here is CASSVGQSLTYEQYF. The DNA for the CDR3 is TGTGCCAGCAGCGTAGGCCAGTCGTTAACGTACGAGCAGTACTTC.

This clonotype was observed a few times. The rearrangement uses TRBV24-1 and TRBJ2-6; D remains ambiguous. The CDR3 contains 16 residues. Germline CDR1 and CDR2: KGHDR and SFDVKD. The V and J ends lost 3 bases and 0 bases respectively, with 8 bases between them. CDR3 region: CATSDTVLSGANVLTF. DNA of the CDR3: TGTGCCACCAGTGATACCGTCCTCTCTGGGGCCAACGTCCTGACTTTC.

The rearrangement uses TRBV28 and TRBJ2-2, with 7 positions matching TRBD2. The CDR3 totals 15 residues. With 9 bases clipped from V and 8 bases from J, the junction kept 15 bases outside the gene matches. Germline lookup yields CDR1 MDHEN and CDR2 SYDVKM. The DNA of the CDR3 is TGTGCCAGGAGCAGAGAGGTGGCGGGAGCTGGGGAGCTGTTTTTT. Its translation is CARSREVAGAGELFF.

This clonotype was found a few times. The chain links TRBV4-1 to TRBJ2-2; a possible D gene is TRBD2 (7 bases). Germline CDR1 is MGHRA and CDR2 is YSYEKL. V was cut by 4 bases and J by 0 bases, with 12 bases left in between. The CDR3 length is 16 residues. As DNA, the CDR3 is TGCGCCAGCAGCCGGGAGGGGGGGGCGAACACCGGGGAGCTGTTTTTT. It specifies CASSREGGANTGELFF.

This clonotype was found a few times. V and J are TRBV6-1 and TRBJ1-2, with 10 bases that match TRBD1. V was pared by 6 bases and J by 8 bases, with 6 bases of the junction left unmatched. The CDR3 loop spans 13 amino acids. Germline V gene data show CDR1 as MNHNS and CDR2 as SASEGT. CDR3 sequence reads: CASSLPTGGGYTF. The CDR3, as DNA: TGTGCCAGCAGCCTGCCGACAGGGGGCGGCTACACCTTC.

This clonotype has more than one count but fewer than ten. The chain links TRBV7-2 to TRBJ1-5; D is undetermined. Trimming cost V 0 bases and J 0 bases, with 6 bases left between them. From germline, CDR1 is SGHTA and CDR2 FQGNSA. The CDR3 loop spans 15 amino acids. The CDR3 DNA sequence: TGTGCCAGCAGCTTAGCTCATTATAGCAATCAGCCCCAGCATTTT. This sequence encodes CASSLAHYSNQPQHF.

This clonotype was counted only a few times. The chain employs TRBV12-3 or TRBV12-4 and TRBJ2-1; D gene unclear. The CDR3 consists of 14 residues. The V end was cut by 5 bases, the J end by 5 bases, with 13 bases between. For the CDR3, the DNA is TGTGCCAGCAGTAAACGCTACAAGGACAATGAGCAGTTCTTC. Translating it yields CASSKRYKDNEQFF.

The chain couples TRBV19 to TRBJ1-5; D possibly corresponds to TRBD1 (5 bases). Trimming shortened V by 7 bases and J by 3 bases, and 10 bases separated the two germline ends. The germline gives CDR1 LNHDA, CDR2 SQIVND (reference sequence). The CDR3 sequence is 13 residues long. DNA of the CDR3: TGTGCCAGTATTAAACAGGTCAATCAGCCCCAGCATTTT. It yields the protein CASIKQVNQPQHF.

This chain links TRBV7-2 with TRBJ2-2; D is uncertain. V was trimmed by 4 bases and J by 8 bases, leaving 14 bases between them. Germline lookup yields CDR1 SGHTA and CDR2 FQGNSA. The CDR3 runs 14 residues. Written as DNA, the CDR3 is TGTGCCAGCAGCTCCAACTGGGCCGGGGGGGAGCTGTTTTTT. Its translation is CASSSNWAGGELFF.